The 8 T cell receptor beta chains presented below share a single source sample, sequenced in a study of blood T cell repertoires in COVID-19. TCRdb keeps only in-frame clones here, not all; method: immunoSEQ multiplex PCR. The sample lists under 200,000 clones; approximately 86% were seen once. The specimen was PBMCs or T cells enriched from blood (not recorded which). Source of these receptors: a woman aged 55-70 years with acute COVID-19.

J is TRBJ2-7 and V is TRBV28; TRBD2 matches at 9 bases. CDR1 MDHEN and CDR2 SYDVKM come from the germline V gene. The ends lost 6 bases at V and 7 bases at J; junction bases unmatched: 16. The CDR3 spans 16 residues. CDR3 in amino acids: CASRGGVLAGLLEQYF. CDR3 coding DNA: TGTGCCAGCAGGGGTGGGGTTCTAGCGGGACTATTGGAGCAGTACTTC. The full variable domain, in which reference TRBV28 and TRBJ2-7 provide the parts outside the CDR3, is DVKVTQSSRYLVKRTGEKVFLECVQDMDHENMFWYRQDPGLGLRLIYFSYDVKMKEKGDIPEGYSVSREKKERFSLILESASTNQTSMYLCASRGGVLAGLLEQYFGPGTRLTVT.

The chain carries TRBV4-3 and TRBJ2-4, with D perhaps matching TRBD2 (6 bases). V was clipped by 3 bases and J by 6 bases, with 12 bases between them. The germline CDR1 and CDR2 sequences are LGHNA and YSLEER. The CDR3 consists of 14 residues. This CDR3 reads CASSQDPTRNIQYF. CDR3 bases: TGCGCCAGCAGCCAGGACCCGACTAGAAACATTCAGTACTTC.

J is TRBJ2-1 and V is TRBV7-2; tentatively, D is TRBD1 (6 bases). Per the germline V gene, CDR1 is SGHTA and CDR2 is FQGNSA. Deletions cut 4 bases from V and 2 bases from J, with 12 bases between. CDR3 length equals 15 residues. This CDR3 is CASSSIQGPYNEQFF. CDR3 DNA sequence: TGTGCCAGCAGCTCCATACAGGGACCCTACAATGAGCAGTTCTTC.

V usage is TRBV4-3 and J usage is TRBJ1-6, with 9 bases fitting TRBD1. This CDR3 region has 17 residues. With V trimmed by 0 bases and J by 5 bases, 5 bases remained unmatched. Germline lookup yields CDR1 LGHNA and CDR2 YSLEER. CDR3 sequence reads: CASSQEEGQGNNSPLHF. CDR3 DNA: TGCGCCAGCAGCCAAGAGGAGGGACAGGGAAATAATTCACCCCTCCACTTT.

This clone appeared a single time. The rearrangement uses TRBV3-1 (or the pseudogene TRBV3-2) and TRBJ2-3; 11 nucleotides align to TRBD2. CDR1 LGHDT and CDR2 YNNKEL come from the germline V gene (reference sequence). V lost 3 bases, J lost 2 bases, and 4 bases stayed unmatched. The CDR3 sequence is 16 residues long. The CDR3 region is CASSQLAGGLTDTQYF. In DNA form, the CDR3 reads TGTGCCAGCAGCCAGCTAGCGGGGGGACTCACAGATACGCAGTATTTT.

The rearrangement joins TRBV6-1 to TRBJ2-7; 10 bases fit TRBD2. This CDR3 has 14 amino acids. CDR1 is MNHNS and CDR2 is SASEGT in the germline V gene. With 5 bases clipped from V and 1 base from J, the junction kept 2 bases outside the gene matches. The CDR3 region has the DNA TGTGCCAGCAGTCGGACTAGCGGTTCCTACGAGCAGTACTTC. Translated: CASSRTSGSYEQYF.

The chain has TRBV29-1 and TRBJ2-1, with D possibly matching TRBD2 (6 bases). CDR3 length: 14 amino acids. Trimming cost V 6 bases and J 1 base, with 13 bases left between them. Germline CDR1 SQVTM, CDR2 ANQGSEA. The CDR3 sequence is CSVRAGRSYNEQFF. The CDR3 DNA is TGCAGCGTGAGGGCGGGGAGATCCTACAATGAGCAGTTCTTC.

The rearrangement uses TRBV5-4 and TRBJ1-1; the D gene is possibly TRBD1 (5 bases). This CDR3 spans 14 amino acids. Looked up from germline, CDR1 is SGHNT and CDR2 is YYREEE (reference sequence). V lost 3 bases and J lost 7, with 16 bases in between. CDR3 sequence: CASSSRQIGNEAFF. The CDR3 DNA reads as TGTGCCAGCAGCTCGAGACAGATCGGCAATGAAGCTTTCTTT.